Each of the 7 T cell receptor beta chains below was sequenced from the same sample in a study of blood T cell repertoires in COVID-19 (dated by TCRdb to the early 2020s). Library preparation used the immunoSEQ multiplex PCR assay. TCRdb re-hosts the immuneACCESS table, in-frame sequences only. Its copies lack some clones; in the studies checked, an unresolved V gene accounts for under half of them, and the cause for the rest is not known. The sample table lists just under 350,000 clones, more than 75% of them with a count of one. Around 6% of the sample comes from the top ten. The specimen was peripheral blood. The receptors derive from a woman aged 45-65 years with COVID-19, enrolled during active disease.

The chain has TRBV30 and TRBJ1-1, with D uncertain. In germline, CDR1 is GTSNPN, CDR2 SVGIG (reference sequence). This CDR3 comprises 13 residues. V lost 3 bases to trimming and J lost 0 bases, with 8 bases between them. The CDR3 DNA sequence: TGTGCCTGGAGGATCTCTATGAACACTGAAGCTTTCTTT. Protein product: CAWRISMNTEAFF. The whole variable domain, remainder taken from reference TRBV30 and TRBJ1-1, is SQTIHQWPATLVQPVGSPLSLECTVEGTSNPNLYWYRQAAGRGLQLLFYSVGIGQISSEVPQNLSASRPQDRQFILSSKKLLLSDSGFYLCAWRISMNTEAFFGQGTRLTVV.

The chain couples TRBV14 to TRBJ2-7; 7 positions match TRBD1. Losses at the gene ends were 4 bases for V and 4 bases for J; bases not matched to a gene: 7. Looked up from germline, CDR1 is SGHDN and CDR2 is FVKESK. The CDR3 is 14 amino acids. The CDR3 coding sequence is TGTGCCAGCAGCCGGACAGGTGTTACTTACGAGCAGTACTTC. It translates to CASSRTGVTYEQYF. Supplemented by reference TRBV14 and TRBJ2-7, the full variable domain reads EAGVTQFPSHSVIEKGQTVTLRCDPISGHDNLYWYRRVMGKEIKFLLHFVKESKQDESGMPNNRFLAERTGGTYSTLKVQPAELEDSGVYFCASSRTGVTYEQYFGPGTRLTVT.

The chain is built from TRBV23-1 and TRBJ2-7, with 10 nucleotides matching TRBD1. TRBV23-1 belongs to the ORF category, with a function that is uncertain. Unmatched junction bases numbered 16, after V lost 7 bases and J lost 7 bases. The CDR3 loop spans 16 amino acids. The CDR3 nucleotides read TGCGCCAGCACCCCTGACCGGGACAGGGGTATGTGGGAGCAGTACTTC. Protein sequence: CASTPDRDRGMWEQYF.

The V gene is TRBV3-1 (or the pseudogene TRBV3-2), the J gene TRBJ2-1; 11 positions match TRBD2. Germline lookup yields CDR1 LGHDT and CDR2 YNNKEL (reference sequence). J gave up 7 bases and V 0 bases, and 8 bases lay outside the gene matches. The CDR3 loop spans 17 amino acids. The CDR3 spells CASSQDWLAGGGNEQFF. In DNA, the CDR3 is TGTGCCAGCAGCCAAGATTGGCTAGCGGGAGGAGGGAATGAGCAGTTCTTC.

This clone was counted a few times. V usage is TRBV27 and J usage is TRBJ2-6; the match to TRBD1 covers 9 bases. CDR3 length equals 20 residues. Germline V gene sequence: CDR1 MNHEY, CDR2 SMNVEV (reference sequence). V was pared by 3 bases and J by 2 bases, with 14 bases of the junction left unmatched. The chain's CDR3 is CASSFSVRDREWAGANVLTF. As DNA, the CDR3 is TGTGCCAGCAGTTTCTCAGTCCGGGACAGGGAGTGGGCTGGGGCCAACGTCCTGACTTTC. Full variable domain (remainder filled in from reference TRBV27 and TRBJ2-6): EAQVTQNPRYLITVTGKKLTVTCSQNMNHEYMSWYRQDPGLGLRQIYYSMNVEVTDKGDVPEGYKVSRKEKRNFPLILESPSPNQTSLYFCASSFSVRDREWAGANVLTFGAGSRLTVL.

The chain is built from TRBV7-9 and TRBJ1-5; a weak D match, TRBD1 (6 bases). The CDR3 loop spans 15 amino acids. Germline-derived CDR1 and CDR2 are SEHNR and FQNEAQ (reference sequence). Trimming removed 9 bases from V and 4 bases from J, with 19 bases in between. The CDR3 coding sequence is TGTGCCAGTTCTCCCCGGGGGGCAGAGAATCAGCCCCAGCATTTT. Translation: CASSPRGAENQPQHF.

This CDR3 is CASSIGTLPYEQYF. The DNA for the CDR3 is TGTGCCAGTAGTATTGGGACACTTCCCTACGAGCAGTACTTC. This chain connects TRBV19 to TRBJ2-7, with D possibly TRBD1 on 6 matching bases. This CDR3 is 14 amino acids long. Trimming stripped 3 bases from V and 2 bases from J, with 11 bases between. CDR1 is LNHDA, CDR2 SQIVND, per germline (reference sequence).